This entry features one T cell receptor beta chain sequence. The count of this clone is one. The specificity of this receptor is unknown. Base qualities are not at hand, and no much larger clone is one base apart. The immunoSEQ hsTCRB v3.0 assay was used at survey level resolution to sequence the TRB variable region. TRB sequencing targeted a depth of about 40,000-50,000 T-cell genomes per sample. An Illumina MiSeq with a v3 150-cycle kit was used to sequence the pooled TRB libraries. As for how the authors treated the data: Repertoire analysis ran in R within a reproducible Nextflow workflow covering QC, data transformation and analysis. LymphoSeq2, an R package for exploring AIRR-Seq data, was used to implement the custom analyses. Several samples that produced fewer than 5000 total TRB sequences were removed, so some 190 HIV repertoires were analyzed. Among the 180 to 200 HIV repertoires that were kept, 59 were collected before ART initiation and roughly 130 were collected after ART initiation. Each repertoire was downsampled to 5000 TRB nucleotide sequences, and summary statistics were averaged across 100 downsampling iterations. The analysis kept only TRB sequences whose CDR3 regions were at least seven amino acids long. A Shannon entropy-derived clonality score and the Gini coefficient were used to measure diversity. In the repertoire networks, any two of the top 5000 CDR3 amino acid sequences were connected whenever the two sequences differed by an edit distance of one. For TRB CDR3 amino acid sequences, antigen specificity groups and MHC restriction were predicted with GLIPH2. To flag known CMV, EBV, HIV or tissue antigen associations, CDR3 amino acid sequences were matched against VDJdb and McPAS-TCR. Pre-ART, post-ART and control groups were compared with Wilcoxon signed-rank tests and Holm-Bonferroni correction. The table comes from immuneACCESS by way of TCRdb, which keeps in-frame sequences with V and J called. Part of the clones is missing from these tables; in studies checked, under half for an unresolved V gene and the rest for unknown reasons. The DNA gave D and trimming, while V, J and clone size come from that table. Recorded for this sample are about 40,000 clones; more than 70% of them occurred a single time. 5.5% to 6.5% of the sample belongs to the ten largest clones.

The record originates from a study of long-term antiretroviral therapy in people with HIV (dated by TCRdb to 2021 to 2024). Broadly, across the study: The earliest samples were collected roughly a decade before the 2015 WHO recommendation for immediate ART, at a time when ART was usually postponed until CD4 counts fell. Test extractions of a monoclonal T-cell line alongside a few dozen polyclonal samples showed no cross-contamination during QIAcube processing. A total of 150 to 200 cryopreserved PBMC samples were contributed to the cohort by 30 adults with confirmed HIV infection, with samples collected serially over a mean of approximately six years (range 1-12). Whether ART initiation and durable HIV suppression were associated with changes in peripheral blood TRB repertoire composition and diversity was tested in a retrospective serial study. Of the roughly 30 participants with HIV, approximately ten were female. What the authors observed across the whole study: A significant increase in TRB diversity was found to be associated with ART initiation, although TRB diversity was observed to remain significantly below that of transplant donor controls even after long-term ART. Inferences about post-ART repertoire changes are limited because no data were available on ART adherence, viral resistance or therapy changes. HIV repertoires had narrower CDR3 length ranges than controls, and the network structure suggested an antigen-experienced repertoire that shifted only slightly toward naive after ART. At every time point, the repertoire was dominated by expanded TRB clones first identified before ART initiation, although this dominance fluctuated and, in many PLHIV, declined after ART. Unsorted PBMC were profiled instead of sorted CD4+ and CD8+ T cells because pre-ART samples had limited cell numbers. Samples dated from the mid-2000s to the late 2010s, and the ART regimens used may be less effective than current ones. Limited PBMC availability meant only the TCR beta chain was sequenced, without alpha chain pairing.

V was cut back by 4 bases and J by 8 bases, leaving a gap of 17 bases between them. The CDR3 holds 15 amino acids from the cysteine to the phenylalanine. Just the 45-base CDR3 DNA is kept, in frame starting at base 1. CDR1 and CDR2 are drawn from the germline V gene: KGHSH, LQKENI. To be included, a participant needed at least one PBMC sample from before ART initiation plus at least two post-ART samples. Treatment was received in the United States of America by all participants with HIV. Cryopreserved samples of about 1-11 million PBMC were thawed and washed before DNA extraction. At the time of the earliest PBMC sample, participants with HIV were aged between roughly 20 and 60 years. PBMC samples from each participant spanned 1-4 timepoints before ART initiation and 2-8 timepoints after ART initiation, with a median of 7 samples. Serial HIV viral load, CD4+ T-cell count, ART history and demographic data were obtained for every participant. Genomic DNA was extracted from unsorted PBMC with a Qiagen kit on a QIAcube, processed in batches of 12 samples.

Here the sequenced sample was unsorted PBMCs, taken 3.1 years after starting antiretroviral therapy. The receptor's source is a woman in her forties or fifties with HIV. In this chain, TRBV18 is recombined with TRBJ1-4, with TRBD1 tentatively as D gene (5 bases match). CDR3 region: CASSLTGPPREKLFF. Here is the DNA: TGTGCCAGCTCACTAACAGGTCCTCCGCGAGAAAAACTGTTTTTT.